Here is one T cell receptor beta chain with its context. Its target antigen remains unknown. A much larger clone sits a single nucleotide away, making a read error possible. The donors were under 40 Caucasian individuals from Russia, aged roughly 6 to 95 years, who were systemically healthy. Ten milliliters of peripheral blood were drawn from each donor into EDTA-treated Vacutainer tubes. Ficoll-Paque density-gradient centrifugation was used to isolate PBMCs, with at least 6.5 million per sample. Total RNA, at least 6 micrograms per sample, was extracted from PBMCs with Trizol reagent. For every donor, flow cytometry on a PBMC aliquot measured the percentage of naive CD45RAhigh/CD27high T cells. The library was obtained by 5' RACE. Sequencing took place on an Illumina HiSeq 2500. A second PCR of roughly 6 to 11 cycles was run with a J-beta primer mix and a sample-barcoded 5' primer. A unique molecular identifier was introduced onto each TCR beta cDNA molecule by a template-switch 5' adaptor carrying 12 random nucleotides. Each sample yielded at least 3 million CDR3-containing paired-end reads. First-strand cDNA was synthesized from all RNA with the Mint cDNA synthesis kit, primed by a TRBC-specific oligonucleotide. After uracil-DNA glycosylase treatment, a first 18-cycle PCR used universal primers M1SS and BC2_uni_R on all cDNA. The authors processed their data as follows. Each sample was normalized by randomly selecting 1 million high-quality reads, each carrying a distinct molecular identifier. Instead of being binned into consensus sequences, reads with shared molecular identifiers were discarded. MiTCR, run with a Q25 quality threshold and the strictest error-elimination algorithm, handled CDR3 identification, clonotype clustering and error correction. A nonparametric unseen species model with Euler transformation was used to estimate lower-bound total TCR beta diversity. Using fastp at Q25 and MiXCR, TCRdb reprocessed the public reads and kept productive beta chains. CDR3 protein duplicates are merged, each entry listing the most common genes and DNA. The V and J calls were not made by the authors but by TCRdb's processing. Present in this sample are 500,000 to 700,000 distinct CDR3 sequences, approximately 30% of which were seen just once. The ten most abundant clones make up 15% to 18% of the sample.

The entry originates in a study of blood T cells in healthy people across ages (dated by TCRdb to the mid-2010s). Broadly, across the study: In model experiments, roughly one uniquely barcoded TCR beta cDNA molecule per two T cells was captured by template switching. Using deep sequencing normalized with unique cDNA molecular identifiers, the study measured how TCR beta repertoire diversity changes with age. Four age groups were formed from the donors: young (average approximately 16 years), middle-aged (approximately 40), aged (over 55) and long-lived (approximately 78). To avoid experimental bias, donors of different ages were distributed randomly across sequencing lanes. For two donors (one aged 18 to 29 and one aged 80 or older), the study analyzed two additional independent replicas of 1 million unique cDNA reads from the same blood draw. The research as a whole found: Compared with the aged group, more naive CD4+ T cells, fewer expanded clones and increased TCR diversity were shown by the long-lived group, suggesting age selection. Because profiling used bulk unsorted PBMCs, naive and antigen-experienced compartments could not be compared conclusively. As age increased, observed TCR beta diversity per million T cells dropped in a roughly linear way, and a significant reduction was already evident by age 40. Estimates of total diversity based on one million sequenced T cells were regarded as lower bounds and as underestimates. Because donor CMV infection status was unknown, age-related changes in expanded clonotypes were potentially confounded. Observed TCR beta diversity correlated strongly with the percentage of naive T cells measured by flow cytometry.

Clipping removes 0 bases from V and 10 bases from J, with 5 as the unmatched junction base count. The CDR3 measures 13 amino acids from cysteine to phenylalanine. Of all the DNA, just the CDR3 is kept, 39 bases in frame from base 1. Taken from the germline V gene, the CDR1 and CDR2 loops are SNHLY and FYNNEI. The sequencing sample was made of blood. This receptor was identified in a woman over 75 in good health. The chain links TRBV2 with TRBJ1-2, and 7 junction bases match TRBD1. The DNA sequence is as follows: TGTGCCAGCAGTGAAGCGCGACAGGGCGACTACACCTTC. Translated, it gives CASSEARQGDYTF.